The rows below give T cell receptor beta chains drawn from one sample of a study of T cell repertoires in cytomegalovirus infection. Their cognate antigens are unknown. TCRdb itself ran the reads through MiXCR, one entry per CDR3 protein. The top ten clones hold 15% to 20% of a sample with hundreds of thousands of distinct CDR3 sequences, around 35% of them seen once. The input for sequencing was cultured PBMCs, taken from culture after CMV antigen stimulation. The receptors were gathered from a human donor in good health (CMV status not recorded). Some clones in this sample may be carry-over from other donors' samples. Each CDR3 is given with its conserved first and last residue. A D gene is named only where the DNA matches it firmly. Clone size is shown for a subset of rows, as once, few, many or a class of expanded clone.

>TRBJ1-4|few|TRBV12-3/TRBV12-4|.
TGTGCCAGCAGTCTAGAACCAAATGAAAAACTGTTTTTT
CASSLEPNEKLFF
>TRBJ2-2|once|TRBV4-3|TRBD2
TGCGCCAGCAGCCCCGACCGACTAGCGGGAGTCACCGGGGAGCTGTTTTTT
CASSPDRLAGVTGELFF
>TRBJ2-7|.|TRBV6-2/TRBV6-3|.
TGTGCCAGCAGTTACAGGGGGAGTAGCACCTACGAGCAGTACTTC
CASSYRGSSTYEQYF
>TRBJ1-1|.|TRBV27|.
TGTGCCAGCAGTTTAGCCCGAGGAGACACTGAAGCTTTCTTT
CASSLARGDTEAFF
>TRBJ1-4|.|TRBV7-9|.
TGTGCCAGCAGCTTACCCGGGAAACAGGACTATGAAAAACTGTTTTTT
CASSLPGKQDYEKLFF
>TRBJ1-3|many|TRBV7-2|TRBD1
TGTGCCAGCAGCCTCCCGGACAGGGGAAACACCATATATTTT
CASSLPDRGNTIYF
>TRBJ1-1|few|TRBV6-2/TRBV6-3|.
TGTGCCAGCAGTTACCCTGAAGGGGGTCCTGTTACTGAAGCTTTCTTT
CASSYPEGGPVTEAFF
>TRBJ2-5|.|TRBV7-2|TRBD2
TGTGCCAGCAGCTTTGCTAGCGGGGGGCGGGAGACCCAGTACTTC
CASSFASGGRETQYF
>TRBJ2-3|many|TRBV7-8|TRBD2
TGTGCCAGCAGCTTAACCGTAGCGGGGGTAGTCATAGATACGCAGTATTTT
CASSLTVAGVVIDTQYF
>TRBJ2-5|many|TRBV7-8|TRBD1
TGTGCCAGCAGCTCTGGACAGGGCGAAGAGACCCAGTACTTC
CASSSGQGEETQYF
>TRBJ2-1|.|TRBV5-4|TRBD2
TGTGCCAGCAGCGGTGGGGCTAGCGGGGGGAAAAGCTCCTACAATGAGCAGTTCTTC
CASSGGASGGKSSYNEQFF
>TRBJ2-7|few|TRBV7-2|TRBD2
TGTGCCAGCAGCTCCCAACTAGCGGGTGACTACGAGCAGTACTTC
CASSSQLAGDYEQYF
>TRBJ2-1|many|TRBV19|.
TGTGCCAGTAGTATAGATGGCGGTAGAATGAACGGGAATGAGCAGTTCTTC
CASSIDGGRMNGNEQFF
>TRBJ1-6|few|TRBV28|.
TGTGCCAGCCGGGCTGGCGGGGCTTCACCCCTCCACTTT
CASRAGGASPLHF
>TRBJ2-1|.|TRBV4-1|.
TGCGCCAGCAGCCAATTGGTAGAGCAGTTCTTC
CASSQLVEQFF
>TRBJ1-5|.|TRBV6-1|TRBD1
TGTGCCAGCAGTTTACCCAGGGGGGCGAGCAGTCAGCCCCAGCATTTT
CASSLPRGASSQPQHF